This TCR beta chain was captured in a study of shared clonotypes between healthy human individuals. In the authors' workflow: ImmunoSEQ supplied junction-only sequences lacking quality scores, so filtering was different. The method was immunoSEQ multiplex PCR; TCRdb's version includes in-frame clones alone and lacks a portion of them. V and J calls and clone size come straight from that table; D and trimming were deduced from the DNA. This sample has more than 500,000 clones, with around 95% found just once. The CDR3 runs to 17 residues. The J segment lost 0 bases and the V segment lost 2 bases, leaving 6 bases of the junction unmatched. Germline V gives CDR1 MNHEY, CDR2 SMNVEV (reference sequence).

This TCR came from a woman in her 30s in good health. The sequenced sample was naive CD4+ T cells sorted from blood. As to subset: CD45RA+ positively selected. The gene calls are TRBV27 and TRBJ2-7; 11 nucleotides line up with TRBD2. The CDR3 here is CASSLGLAGSSSYEQYF. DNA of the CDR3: TGTGCCAGCAGTTTAGGACTAGCGGGCTCGAGCTCCTACGAGCAGTACTTC.